This TCR beta chain was recorded in a study of T cells in Graves' hyperthyroidism and ophthalmopathy. Findings and caveats of the study: Blood also held most thyroid clonotypes expanded beyond 0.001. The model foresaw ophthalmopathy a median roughly 6.5 months prior to onset.

This CDR3 is 15 amino acids long. V was shortened by 6 bases and J by 3 bases, with 15 bases between the two germline ends. This clonotype has at least ten counts. Its matching antigen is unknown. Amplified TCR beta CDR3 regions derived from RNA transcripts. The HTBI primer set served for first-round RT-PCR of the TCR CDR3. In TCRdb, the multiplex PCR reads were re-called with MiXCR into one record per CDR3 protein. The repertoire holds around 600,000 distinct CDR3 sequences, with roughly 15% as singletons. Researchers barred patients who had uncontrolled infection, other autoimmune disease, pregnancy or lactation.

The rearrangement uses TRBV12-3 or TRBV12-4 and TRBJ1-3; a possible D gene is TRBD1 (6 bases). The source is a woman between 50 and 59 years old with Graves' ophthalmopathy. The sample consisted of blood. CDR3 sequence reads: CASRPQGGIGNTIYF. The DNA of the CDR3 is TGTGCCAGCAGGCCACAGGGTGGAATTGGAAACACCATATATTTT.